The rows below give T cell receptor beta chains drawn from one sample of a study of blood T cell repertoires in COVID-19. TCRdb's copy holds only in-frame clones and misses some; the assay was immunoSEQ multiplex PCR. The sample holds 300,000 or so clones, approximately 86% seen once. The sample consisted of PBMCs or T cells enriched from blood (not recorded which). The receptor source for this set is a woman in her thirties or forties with acute COVID-19. Each CDR3 is given with its conserved first and last residue. A D gene is named only where the DNA matches it firmly. Some rows mark clone size as missing; the rest say once, few, many or name a class of expanded clone.

V,J,size,length,D,CDR3,DNA
TRBV19,TRBJ1-5,.,16,TRBD1,CASSHVGTASNQPQHF,TGTGCCAGTAGTCACGTCGGGACAGCAAGTAATCAGCCCCAGCATTTT
TRBV24-1,TRBJ1-2,.,16,TRBD1,CATSDPSQQGFYGYTF,TGTGCCACCAGTGATCCCTCTCAACAGGGGTTCTATGGCTACACCTTC
TRBV6-1,TRBJ1-3,.,17,TRBD1,CASSEQQGALSGNTIYF,TGTGCCAGCAGTGAACAACAGGGGGCCCTCTCTGGAAACACCATATATTTT
TRBV19,TRBJ1-3,.,13,.,CASSGFSGNTIYF,TGTGCCAGTTCGGGGTTCTCTGGAAACACCATATATTTT
TRBV5-1,TRBJ2-2,.,12,.,CASSRQAGELFF,TGCGCCAGCAGCCGACAGGCCGGGGAGCTGTTTTTT
TRBV21-1,TRBJ2-3,.,14,.,CASIGLAGIHTQYF,TGTGCCAGCATCGGACTAGCGGGAATACATACGCAGTATTTT
TRBV5-1,TRBJ2-2,.,15,TRBD2,CASSFITSGSGELFF,TGCGCCAGCAGCTTCATAACTAGCGGATCCGGGGAGCTGTTTTTT
TRBV27,TRBJ2-7,.,14,TRBD1,CASSYDRVSYEQYF,TGTGCCAGCAGCTACGACAGGGTATCCTACGAGCAGTACTTC
TRBV5-1,TRBJ1-1,.,15,.,CASSLEAGMNTEAFF,TGCGCCAGCAGCTTGGAGGCAGGTATGAACACTGAAGCTTTCTTT
TRBV7-2,TRBJ1-1,.,16,.,CASSLAGGIPNTEAFF,TGTGCCAGCAGCTTAGCTGGCGGGATACCGAACACTGAAGCTTTCTTT
TRBV3-1/TRBV3-2,TRBJ2-7,.,16,TRBD1,CASSQAVWTGFYEQYF,TGTGCCAGCAGCCAAGCGGTCTGGACAGGGTTCTACGAGCAGTACTTC
TRBV2,TRBJ1-1,once,15,.,CASRFRDTVNTEAFF,TGTGCCAGCAGGTTTCGGGACACCGTGAACACTGAAGCTTTCTTT
TRBV11-2,TRBJ2-7,.,15,.,CASSLQGGKGNEQYF,TGTGCCAGCAGCCTACAAGGGGGAAAGGGAAACGAGCAGTACTTC
TRBV6-5,TRBJ2-1,.,15,TRBD2,CASSSRTRDLNEQFF,TGTGCCAGCAGTTCCCGGACTAGAGATCTCAATGAGCAGTTCTTC
TRBV6-5,TRBJ1-6,once,13,.,CASRDRVNSPLHF,TGTGCCAGCAGGGACAGAGTGAATTCACCCCTCCACTTT